This paragraph reports one T cell receptor (beta chain). The entry originates in a study of shared clonotypes between healthy human individuals. Running of the assay took place at deep level. TCRdb keeps only in-frame clones here, not all; method: immunoSEQ multiplex PCR. The data hold some 2,400,000 clones, with approximately 94% observed a single time. Trimming left V 3 bases short and J 6 bases short, with 20 bases between. The CDR3 contains 16 residues. CDR1 and CDR2 from the germline V gene are KGHSH and LQKENI. Sample: naive CD4+ T cells sorted from blood. Subset meaning: CD45RA+ positively selected. The origin of this receptor is a man in his late teens or twenties in good health. This chain connects TRBV18 to TRBJ1-1; possible D gene TRBD1, 6 bases. The CDR3: CASSPLTSRGGAEAFF. CDR3 nucleotides: TGTGCCAGCTCACCGTTAACGAGTAGAGGGGGTGCTGAAGCTTTCTTT.